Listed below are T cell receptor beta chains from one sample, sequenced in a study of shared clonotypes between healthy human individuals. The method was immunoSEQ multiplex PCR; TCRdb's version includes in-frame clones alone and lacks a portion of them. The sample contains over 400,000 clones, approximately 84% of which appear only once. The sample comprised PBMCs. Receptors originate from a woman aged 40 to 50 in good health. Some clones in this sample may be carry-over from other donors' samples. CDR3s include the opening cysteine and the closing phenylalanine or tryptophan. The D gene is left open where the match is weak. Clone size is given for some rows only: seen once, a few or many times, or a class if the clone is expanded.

CDR3: CASSFQGGGNQPQHF; DNA: TGTGCCAGCAGTTTTCAAGGGGGGGGCAATCAGCCCCAGCATTTT; J: TRBJ1-5; size: -; length: 15; D: -; V: TRBV28
CDR3: CSVRTGGDYNEQFF; DNA: TGCAGCGTCAGAACAGGGGGAGATTACAATGAGCAGTTCTTC; J: TRBJ2-1; size: -; length: 14; D: TRBD1; V: TRBV29-1
CDR3: CASSLPRGSNQPQHF; DNA: TGTGCCAGCAGCCTCCCCAGGGGTAGCAATCAGCCCCAGCATTTT; J: TRBJ1-5; size: -; length: 15; D: -; V: TRBV28
CDR3: CSVVGTSSINDTGELFF; DNA: TGCAGCGTTGTCGGGACTAGCTCCATCAATGACACCGGGGAGCTGTTTTTT; J: TRBJ2-2; size: -; length: 17; D: TRBD2; V: TRBV29-1
CDR3: CASSLGTGNFVSYEQYF; DNA: TGTGCCAGCAGCCTTGGGACAGGTAATTTCGTATCGTACGAGCAGTACTTC; J: TRBJ2-7; size: -; length: 17; D: TRBD1; V: TRBV7-9
CDR3: CASSAGTGIYEQYF; DNA: TGCGCCAGCAGCGCCGGGACAGGGATCTACGAGCAGTACTTC; J: TRBJ2-7; size: -; length: 14; D: TRBD1; V: TRBV5-1
CDR3: CASSERALTDRLAKNIQYF; DNA: TGTGCCAGCAGTGAACGGGCCTTAACAGACCGATTAGCCAAAAACATTCAGTACTTC; J: TRBJ2-4; size: -; length: 19; D: -; V: TRBV2
CDR3: CACIGAYNEQFF; DNA: TGTGCCTGTATCGGCGCCTACAATGAGCAGTTCTTC; J: TRBJ2-1; size: once; length: 12; D: -; V: TRBV30
CDR3: CASSHLPTGMYEQYF; DNA: TGTGCCAGCAGCCACCTACCCACAGGGATGTACGAGCAGTACTTC; J: TRBJ2-7; size: -; length: 15; D: -; V: TRBV4-2
CDR3: CASSPGMRATDTQYF; DNA: TGTGCCAGCAGCCCTGGGATGAGGGCTACAGATACGCAGTATTTT; J: TRBJ2-3; size: many; length: 15; D: -; V: TRBV7-3
CDR3: CASSPSGRTSSYEQYF; DNA: TGTGCCAGCTCACCCTCCGGGAGGACCTCCTCCTACGAGCAGTACTTC; J: TRBJ2-7; size: once; length: 16; D: TRBD2; V: TRBV18
CDR3: CATSREVTSGKRQYF; DNA: TGTGCCACCAGCAGAGAAGTGACTAGCGGGAAGAGGCAGTACTTC; J: TRBJ2-7; size: -; length: 15; D: TRBD2; V: TRBV15
CDR3: CASSFIGDYGYTF; DNA: TGTGCCAGCAGTTTTATCGGAGACTATGGCTACACCTTC; J: TRBJ1-2; size: -; length: 13; D: -; V: TRBV27
CDR3: CASSSGGASGSREGTQYF; DNA: TGTGCCAGCAGCTCGGGCGGGGCTAGCGGGAGTAGGGAAGGGACCCAGTACTTC; J: TRBJ2-5; size: -; length: 18; D: TRBD2; V: TRBV5-4
CDR3: CASSLFATAINQPQHF; DNA: TGTGCCAGCAGCTTATTTGCAACAGCCATTAATCAGCCCCAGCATTTT; J: TRBJ1-5; size: once; length: 16; D: -; V: TRBV7-2
CDR3: CASSSLAGGESSYNEQFF; DNA: TGCGCCAGCAGCTCACTAGCGGGAGGCGAAAGCTCCTACAATGAGCAGTTCTTC; J: TRBJ2-1; size: -; length: 18; D: TRBD2; V: TRBV5-1
CDR3: CASSSPGQGGETQYF; DNA: TGTGCCAGCAGTTCGCCGGGACAGGGCGGCGAGACCCAGTACTTC; J: TRBJ2-5; size: -; length: 15; D: TRBD1; V: TRBV28
CDR3: CASSSLRQGMNTEAFF; DNA: TGTGCCAGCAGCTCACTCCGACAGGGGATGAACACTGAAGCTTTCTTT; J: TRBJ1-1; size: -; length: 16; D: TRBD1; V: TRBV5-5
CDR3: CASSPTQAAYEQYF; DNA: TGTGCCAGCAGCCCGACCCAGGCAGCCTACGAGCAGTACTTC; J: TRBJ2-7; size: -; length: 14; D: -; V: TRBV14
CDR3: CASSNPQLAGSFKSSYNEQFF; DNA: TGTGCCAGTAGTAACCCCCAACTAGCGGGGAGCTTCAAAAGCTCCTACAATGAGCAGTTCTTC; J: TRBJ2-1; size: -; length: 21; D: TRBD2; V: TRBV19
CDR3: CASSLNGEQYF; DNA: TGTGCCAGCAGTTTAAATGGCGAGCAGTACTTC; J: TRBJ2-7; size: -; length: 11; D: -; V: TRBV28
CDR3: CAISAHTTGQGYGETQYF; DNA: TGTGCCATCAGTGCTCATACTACTGGACAGGGGTACGGGGAGACCCAGTACTTC; J: TRBJ2-5; size: -; length: 18; D: TRBD1; V: TRBV10-3
CDR3: CASSWGNIQYF; DNA: TGTGCCAGCAGCTGGGGAAACATTCAGTACTTC; J: TRBJ2-4; size: -; length: 11; D: -; V: TRBV5-4